This T cell receptor beta chain was identified in a study of blood T cells in healthy people across ages. Study outcomes and limitations: One million T cells yielded diversity estimates that were considered underestimates. Both higher diversity and more naive CD4+ cells marked long-lived donors when set against aged donors.

In this sample, this clonotype turned up many times. The antigen remains undetermined. CDR1 is ENHRY, CDR2 SYGVKD, per germline. The CDR3 has 13 residues. J was trimmed by 5 bases and V by 6 bases; bases with no gene match: 4. A second roughly 6 to 11 cycle PCR used barcoded and J-beta primers. TCRdb ran MiXCR on the 5' RACE reads and lists one entry per CDR3 protein. The sample contains 1.5 million or so distinct CDR3 sequences, approximately 40% of which appear only once. The material sequenced was blood. The J gene is TRBJ2-7, the V gene TRBV10-3; the match to TRBD2 covers 10 bases. This clonotype originated in a woman in her late teens or twenties in good health. Here the CDR3 DNA reads TGTGCCATCAGGGCTAGCGGGAGAGACGAGCAGTACTTC. Residues: CAIRASGRDEQYF.